This is a list of T cell receptor beta chains from one sample in a study of Ad26.COV2.S vaccination and SARS-CoV-2 variants. Only in-frame clones appear in the TCRdb table, and some are missing; sequencing was by immunoSEQ multiplex PCR. The data hold roughly 350,000 clones, with roughly 89% observed a single time. Specimen: peripheral blood, collected in a trial of Ad26.COV2.S vaccine versus placebo. All receptors come from a person between 18 and 65 years old who received the Ad26.COV2.S COVID-19 vaccine or a placebo. The CDR3 runs from the conserved cysteine through the conserved F or W. Fields, in order: clone size, CDR3 length, D gene, V gene, J gene, CDR3 DNA, CDR3 protein. D genes are given only for firm matches. Clone size is given for some rows only: seen once, a few or many times, or a class if the clone is expanded.

clone_size: NA; cdr3_length: 15; d_call: TRBD1; v_call: TRBV30; j_call: TRBJ1-5; cdr3_nt: TGTGCCTGGACCCAAAGGGGGCCGGGCAATCAGCCCCAGCATTTT; cdr3_aa: CAWTQRGPGNQPQHF
clone_size: NA; cdr3_length: 13; d_call: NA; v_call: TRBV20-1; j_call: TRBJ1-4; cdr3_nt: TGCAGTGCTAGTGAACAGACCCCCGGAAAACTGTTTTTT; cdr3_aa: CSASEQTPGKLFF
clone_size: NA; cdr3_length: 15; d_call: TRBD2; v_call: TRBV2; j_call: TRBJ2-5; cdr3_nt: TGTGCCAGCAGTCTGAGACTAGCGGGGGCAGAGACCCAGTACTTC; cdr3_aa: CASSLRLAGAETQYF
clone_size: NA; cdr3_length: 15; d_call: TRBD1; v_call: TRBV18; j_call: TRBJ1-1; cdr3_nt: TGTGCCAGCTCACGTGACAGGGGTGGGTACACTGAAGCTTTCTTT; cdr3_aa: CASSRDRGGYTEAFF
clone_size: once; cdr3_length: 13; d_call: TRBD1; v_call: TRBV19; j_call: TRBJ1-5; cdr3_nt: TGTGCCAGTCGCCCAGGGGGCGATCAGCCCCAGCATTTT; cdr3_aa: CASRPGGDQPQHF
clone_size: NA; cdr3_length: 13; d_call: NA; v_call: TRBV20-1; j_call: TRBJ2-7; cdr3_nt: TGCAGTGCTAGTAATCAGGGGATCAACGAGCAGTACTTC; cdr3_aa: CSASNQGINEQYF
clone_size: NA; cdr3_length: 18; d_call: TRBD2; v_call: TRBV5-8; j_call: TRBJ2-1; cdr3_nt: TGTGCCAGCAAGTATTGGACTAGCGGGACCAGCTCCTACAATGAGCAGTTCTTC; cdr3_aa: CASKYWTSGTSSYNEQFF
clone_size: NA; cdr3_length: 14; d_call: NA; v_call: TRBV28; j_call: TRBJ2-5; cdr3_nt: TGTGCCAGCAGTTTCCGGGGCAGACAAGAGACCCAGTACTTC; cdr3_aa: CASSFRGRQETQYF
clone_size: NA; cdr3_length: 11; d_call: NA; v_call: TRBV20-1; j_call: TRBJ2-3; cdr3_nt: TGCAGTGCTAACAGAGCAGATACGCAGTATTTT; cdr3_aa: CSANRADTQYF
clone_size: NA; cdr3_length: 15; d_call: NA; v_call: TRBV5-6; j_call: TRBJ2-6; cdr3_nt: TGTGCCAGCAGCTTACAAGGGATCGGGGCCAACGTCCTGACTTTC; cdr3_aa: CASSLQGIGANVLTF
clone_size: NA; cdr3_length: 13; d_call: TRBD1; v_call: TRBV6-5; j_call: TRBJ1-2; cdr3_nt: TGTGCCAGCAGTTACCAGGGGGCGGATGGCTACACCTTC; cdr3_aa: CASSYQGADGYTF
clone_size: NA; cdr3_length: 14; d_call: NA; v_call: TRBV5-1; j_call: TRBJ2-7; cdr3_nt: TGCGCCAGCGGACCTAGCGATGGGGGCTACGAGCAGTACTTC; cdr3_aa: CASGPSDGGYEQYF
clone_size: NA; cdr3_length: 15; d_call: NA; v_call: TRBV7-8; j_call: TRBJ2-1; cdr3_nt: TGTGCCAGCAGCTCTGGCGGACACCGGGGCGATGAGCAGTTCTTC; cdr3_aa: CASSSGGHRGDEQFF
clone_size: NA; cdr3_length: 17; d_call: NA; v_call: TRBV4-2; j_call: TRBJ1-6; cdr3_nt: TGTGCCAGCAGCCTACGGACAGTTCAATACTCGAATTCACCCCTCCACTTT; cdr3_aa: CASSLRTVQYSNSPLHF
clone_size: NA; cdr3_length: 11; d_call: NA; v_call: TRBV19; j_call: TRBJ1-1; cdr3_nt: TGTGCCATCAGGGGTCGTACTGAAGCTTTCTTT; cdr3_aa: CAIRGRTEAFF
clone_size: NA; cdr3_length: 13; d_call: NA; v_call: TRBV12-3/TRBV12-4; j_call: TRBJ2-7; cdr3_nt: TGTGCCAGCAGTTTAGCGCTCCCCTACGAGCAGTACTTC; cdr3_aa: CASSLALPYEQYF
clone_size: NA; cdr3_length: 12; d_call: NA; v_call: TRBV6-5; j_call: TRBJ2-2; cdr3_nt: TGTGCCAGCAGTTCTAACACCGGGGAGCTGTTTTTT; cdr3_aa: CASSSNTGELFF
clone_size: NA; cdr3_length: 14; d_call: TRBD1; v_call: TRBV19; j_call: TRBJ1-5; cdr3_nt: TGTGCCAGTAGTATTCAGGGGGCCGGGCAGCCCCAGCATTTT; cdr3_aa: CASSIQGAGQPQHF
clone_size: NA; cdr3_length: 15; d_call: NA; v_call: TRBV10-1; j_call: TRBJ1-5; cdr3_nt: TGCGCCAGCAGTGAGGTAGGCAGGGTCAATCAGCCCCAGCATTTT; cdr3_aa: CASSEVGRVNQPQHF
clone_size: NA; cdr3_length: 13; d_call: NA; v_call: TRBV7-5; j_call: TRBJ1-1; cdr3_nt: TGTGTCAGAAGCTTAGCTGAGATCACTGAAGCTTTCTTT; cdr3_aa: CVRSLAEITEAFF